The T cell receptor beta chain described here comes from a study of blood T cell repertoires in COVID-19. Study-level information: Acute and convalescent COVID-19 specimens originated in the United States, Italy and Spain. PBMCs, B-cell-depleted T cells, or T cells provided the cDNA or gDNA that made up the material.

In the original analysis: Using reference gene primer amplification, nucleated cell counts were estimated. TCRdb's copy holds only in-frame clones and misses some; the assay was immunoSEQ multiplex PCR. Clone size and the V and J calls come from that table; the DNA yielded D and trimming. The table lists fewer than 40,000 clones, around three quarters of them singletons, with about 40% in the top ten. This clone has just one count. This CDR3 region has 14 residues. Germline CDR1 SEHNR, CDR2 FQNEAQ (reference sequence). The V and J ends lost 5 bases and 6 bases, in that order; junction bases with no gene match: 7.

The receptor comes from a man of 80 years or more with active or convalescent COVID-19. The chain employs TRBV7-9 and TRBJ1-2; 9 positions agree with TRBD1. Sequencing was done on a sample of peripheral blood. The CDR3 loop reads CASSRGQGQDGYTF. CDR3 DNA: TGTGCCAGCAGCCGCGGACAGGGGCAAGATGGCTACACCTTC.